The next 6 T cell receptor beta chains were all read from a single sample in a study of T-cell memory formation after mild COVID-19. TCRdb re-analysed the 5' RACE reads in MiXCR, keeping a single row per CDR3 protein. The table lists 350,000 to 500,000 distinct CDR3 sequences, 20% of them singletons. Sequences were obtained from PBMCs or a T cell subset sorted from them (not recorded which). Receptor source: an adult woman who had mild COVID-19 (a few samples of this study predate the infection). Cell type and time point are not known.

This clonotype was counted between two and nine times. The V and J genes are TRBV3-1 and TRBJ2-7; 10 bases are shared with TRBD1. Trimming cost V 4 bases and J 2 bases; bases outside gene matches: 8. Germline CDR1 reads LGHDT; CDR2 reads YNNKEL (reference sequence). The CDR3 covers 16 residues. The CDR3 DNA reads TGTGCCAGCAGCCCCCTTAAAGGACAGGGGGCCTACGAGCAGTACTTC. Translation gives CASSPLKGQGAYEQYF.

In its sample, this clonotype was seen a few times. The chain joins TRBV29-1 to TRBJ2-1; 16 bases fit TRBD2. The CDR3 extends over 16 amino acids. Germline assignment: CDR1 SQVTM and CDR2 ANQGSEA. Trimming removed 6 bases from V and 7 bases from J; junction bases left unmatched: 9. The CDR3 nucleotides read TGCAGCGTCACCTCCTCGGGACTAGCGGGAGGGAATGAGCAGTTCTTC. This codes for CSVTSSGLAGGNEQFF.

This chain uses TRBV24-1 with TRBJ2-2, with D possibly being TRBD1 or TRBD2 (5 bases each). Germline V lookup: CDR1 KGHDR, CDR2 SFDVKD. V dropped 7 bases and J dropped 5 bases, with 13 bases sitting between them. The CDR3 spans 14 residues. The CDR3, as DNA: TGTGCCACCAGCCGGGACGGATCAACCGGGGAGCTGTTTTTT. Protein product: CATSRDGSTGELFF.

V and J are TRBV11-2 and TRBJ1-2; D perhaps matches TRBD1 (5 bases). The CDR3 length is 17 residues. Germline CDR1 is SGHAT and CDR2 is FQNNGV. V dropped 3 bases and J dropped 6 bases, with 23 bases sitting between them. The CDR3 loop reads CASSFRQLSTRHNGYTF. The CDR3 DNA is TGTGCCAGCAGCTTCAGACAGTTGAGTACCCGCCACAATGGCTACACCTTC.

This clonotype has just a few counts. J is TRBJ2-5 and V is TRBV7-2; 9 bases match TRBD2. Germline V CDR1 and CDR2: SGHTA, FQGNSA. Trimming at V came to 4 bases and at J to 5 bases, leaving 11 bases not matched to a gene. CDR3 length: 16 residues. The CDR3 DNA reads as TGTGCCAGCAGCTGGCCGCGGGGGGGAGCTATGGAGACCCAGTACTTC. Protein: CASSWPRGGAMETQYF.

The genes are TRBV9 and TRBJ2-3, with a possible D match to TRBD1 (6 bases). Germline values: CDR1 SGDLS, CDR2 YYNGEE. Deletions cut 2 bases from V and 0 bases from J, with 10 bases between. The length of the CDR3 is 15 residues. The CDR3 nucleotides are TGTGCCAGCAGCGTGGGGACAAGTAGCACAGATACGCAGTATTTT. Translation: CASSVGTSSTDTQYF.